This T cell receptor beta chain derives from a study of identifying expanded T cells in peripheral blood. Overall study results and limits: About 1.2 clones differed between technical replicates, versus around 15 and 19 over time. Variance in clone template counts between approximately two-week samples significantly increased with total template count across all healthy donors.

Profiling relied on immunoSEQ multiplex PCR, and the TCRdb table lists in-frame clones only, not all of them. The sample yields approximately 130,000 clones, over 65% seen once. Germline V gene sequence: CDR1 MNHNY, CDR2 SVGAGI (reference sequence). With 1 base clipped from V and 7 bases from J, the junction kept 6 bases outside the gene matches. CDR3 length: 15 amino acids. Regarding this clone: Its specificity is not known.

During the collection period, no donor immune events like infections were recorded. The chain couples TRBV6-6 to TRBJ1-3, with 8 bases lining up with TRBD1. Sequencing was performed on blood. The sequence was obtained from a person aged 18-70 years in good health. Here the CDR3 DNA reads TGTGCCAGCAGTTACTTTAGACAGGGGAGGAACACCATATATTTT. Translated: CASSYFRQGRNTIYF.